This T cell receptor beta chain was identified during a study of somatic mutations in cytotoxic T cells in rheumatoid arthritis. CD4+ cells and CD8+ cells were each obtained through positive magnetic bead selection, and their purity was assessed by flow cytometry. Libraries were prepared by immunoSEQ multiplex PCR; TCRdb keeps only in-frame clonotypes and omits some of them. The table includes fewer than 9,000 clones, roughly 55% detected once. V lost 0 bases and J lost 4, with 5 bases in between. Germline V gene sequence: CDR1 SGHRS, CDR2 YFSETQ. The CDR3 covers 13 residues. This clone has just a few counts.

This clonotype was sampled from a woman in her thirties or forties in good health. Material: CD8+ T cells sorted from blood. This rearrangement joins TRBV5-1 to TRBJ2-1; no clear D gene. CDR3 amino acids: CASSLVGYNEQFF. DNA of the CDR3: TGCGCCAGCAGCTTGGTAGGATACAATGAGCAGTTCTTC.